This T cell receptor beta chain was recovered during a study of shared clonotypes between healthy human individuals. TCRdb keeps only in-frame clones here, not all; method: immunoSEQ multiplex PCR. Of 700,000 or so clones listed, roughly 78% are singletons. This receptor was identified in a woman in her twenties or thirties in good health. Material: memory CD4+ T cells sorted from blood. Specified subset: CD45RA-negative fraction.

The CDR3 DNA sequence: TGTGCCAGCAGTCGGGGGACAGTTGATCCAGAGACCCAGTACTTC. Protein: CASSRGTVDPETQYF. The genes are TRBV28 and TRBJ2-5, with D maybe TRBD1 (7 bases). Germline CDR1 and CDR2: MDHEN and SYDVKM. The CDR3 contains 15 residues. V lost 5 bases, J lost 4 bases, and 17 bases lay in between.